The 27 T cell receptor beta chains below all came from one sample that was sequenced in a study of CD8 T cells in Susac syndrome. Reverse transcription of 0.5 to 1 ug RNA was performed with random hexamers. TCRdb re-called the immunoSEQ multiplex PCR reads with MiXCR, one entry per CDR3 protein. The sample holds 170,000 or so distinct CDR3 sequences, roughly 95% seen once. The specimen sequenced was CD4+ T cells from PBMCs. Receptors were obtained from a human donor with Susac syndrome.

This chain joins TRBV12-3 or TRBV12-4 and TRBJ2-7, with D maybe TRBD2 (6 bases). V dropped 6 bases and J dropped 6 bases, with 27 bases sitting between them. This CDR3 contains 17 residues. CDR3 DNA sequence: TGTGCCAGCAGCCACGAATGCCGGTTTTGGGAGGTATGCGAGCAGTACTTC. Translated: CASSHECRFWEVCEQYF.

This clonotype was found once. The CDR3 spells CSASTGANTEAFF. DNA for the CDR3: TGCAGTGCTTCGACAGGGGCGAACACTGAAGCTTTCTTT. The chain joins TRBV20-1 to TRBJ1-1, with TRBD1 identical over 8 bases. Looked up from germline, CDR1 is DFQATT and CDR2 is SNEGSKA (reference sequence). This CDR3 has 13 residues. Losses at the gene ends were 5 bases for V and 1 base for J; bases not matched to a gene: 3.

This clonotype occurred once. This chain joins TRBV24-1 and TRBJ2-3; D not resolved. The ends were cut back, 3 bases at V and 6 bases at J, with 9 bases in the middle. CDR1 is KGHDR and CDR2 is SFDVKD in the germline V gene. This CDR3 contains 13 residues. The CDR3 DNA reads as TGTGCCACCAGTGATCCTAACCGGGATACGCAGTATTTT. This translates into CATSDPNRDTQYF.

Only one count was recorded for this clonotype. The chain combines TRBV7-9 with TRBJ2-7; D call uncertain. In germline, CDR1 is SEHNR, CDR2 FQNEAQ (reference sequence). V gave up 4 bases and J gave up 5 bases, with 18 bases separating them. The CDR3 is 15 residues long. In nucleotides, the CDR3 is TGTGCCAGCAGCTACGGGCTTTCCGAGTCGGACGAGCAGTACTTC. It is translated as CASSYGLSESDEQYF.

CDR3 DNA sequence: TGTGCTAGTGGTTTGGTACGTCCAGGGCGGACTGAAGCTTTCTTT. Amino acids: CASGLVRPGRTEAFF. The chain uses TRBV12-5 and TRBJ1-1; possible D gene TRBD1, 5 bases. The CDR3 is 15 amino acids. CDR1 is LGHNT and CDR2 is FRNRAP in the germline V gene. Deletions cut 0 bases from V and 5 bases from J, with 13 bases between.

J is TRBJ2-5 and V is TRBV9; D is unresolved. V lost 0 bases and J lost 1, with 16 bases in between. The CDR3 is made up of 17 amino acids. The V gene's germline CDR1 is SGDLS and CDR2 YYNGEE. CDR3 bases: TGTGCCAGCAGCGTAGACCCAGGCATGGGAATCCAAGAGACCCAGTACTTC. Translation: CASSVDPGMGIQETQYF.

V is TRBV18 and J is TRBJ2-1; D gene ambiguous. Trimming cost V 5 bases and J 0 bases, with 5 bases left between them. The germline V gene has CDR1 KGHSH and CDR2 LQKENI. The CDR3 contains 13 residues. The CDR3 DNA reads as TGTGCCAGCTCATCCTCCTCCTACAATGAGCAGTTCTTC. Its translation: CASSSSSYNEQFF.

This sequence joins TRBV7-2 and TRBJ2-3; D remains unclear. V lost 1 base and J 4 bases, leaving 3 bases between the germline ends. Germline V CDR1 and CDR2: SGHTA, FQGNSA. CDR3 length: 12 residues. This CDR3 is CASSLDSDTQYF. Written as DNA, the CDR3 is TGTGCCAGCAGCTTAGATTCAGATACGCAGTATTTT.

The chain couples TRBV28 to TRBJ2-2; D is perhaps TRBD1 or TRBD2 (5 bases each). CDR3 size: 14 residues. Germline CDR1 is MDHEN and CDR2 is SYDVKM. Deletions cut 5 bases from V and 5 bases from J, with 12 bases between. The CDR3: CASSPGWGTGELFF. CDR3 sequence (DNA): TGTGCCAGCAGTCCAGGGTGGGGGACCGGGGAGCTGTTTTTT.

This sequence joins TRBV9 and TRBJ2-5; possible D gene TRBD2, 6 bases. This CDR3 comprises 13 residues. V was pared by 2 bases and J by 9 bases, with 14 bases between. Germline V CDR1 and CDR2: SGDLS, YYNGEE. CDR3 coding DNA: TGTGCCAGCAGCGTTGGAGGGAAGACAGCCCAGTACTTC. It is translated as CASSVGGKTAQYF.

The sample holds one count of this clonotype. The rearrangement links TRBV30 to TRBJ2-4; tentative D call: TRBD1 (5 bases). The V end was cut by 0 bases, the J end by 0 bases, with 21 bases between. CDR1 and CDR2 from the germline V gene are GTSNPN and SVGIG (reference sequence). This CDR3 spans 19 amino acids. CDR3 in amino acids: CAWSVWAGFPQLAKNIQYF. The DNA of the CDR3 is TGTGCCTGGAGTGTATGGGCAGGGTTTCCCCAATTAGCCAAAAACATTCAGTACTTC.

The gene calls are TRBV2 and TRBJ2-4, with a possible D match to TRBD2 (6 bases). The germline CDR1 and CDR2 sequences are SNHLY and FYNNEI. Trimming took 8 bases from V and 10 from J, leaving 18 bases between them. The CDR3 runs 13 residues. The CDR3 loop reads CASEGLSGWIQYF. In nucleotides, the CDR3 is TGTGCCAGCGAAGGACTATCGGGATGGATTCAGTACTTC.

V usage is TRBV7-9 and J usage is TRBJ2-6, with a weak D call TRBD2 (5 bases). Germline CDR1 SEHNR, CDR2 FQNEAQ (reference sequence). CDR3 length: 15 residues. V dropped 3 bases and J dropped 1 base, with 7 bases sitting between them. The CDR3, as DNA: TGTGCCAGCAGCTTTGGGAGATCTGGGGCCAACGTCCTGACTTTC. Translation: CASSFGRSGANVLTF.

This chain uses TRBV3-1 with TRBJ2-6; the match to TRBD2 covers 8 bases. Germline trimming cut 7 bases from V and 0 bases from J; bases unmatched to any gene: 8. Germline CDR1 reads LGHDT; CDR2 reads YNNKEL (reference sequence). The CDR3 length is 17 residues. CDR3 sequence reads: CASTTSGIPSGANVLTF. The CDR3 nucleotides are TGTGCCAGCACCACTAGCGGCATACCCTCTGGGGCCAACGTCCTGACTTTC.

The chain employs TRBV30 and TRBJ2-3, with 10 bases identical to TRBD2. The trim removed 1 base at V and 4 bases at J, leaving 5 bases unmatched. This CDR3 contains 15 residues. Germline loops: CDR1 GTSNPN, CDR2 SVGIG (reference sequence). The CDR3 here is CAWSAGTSDPDTQYF. The CDR3 DNA reads TGTGCCTGGAGTGCAGGGACTAGCGATCCAGATACGCAGTATTTT.

The rearrangement joins TRBV3-1 to TRBJ2-1; 7 nucleotides match TRBD1. V trimming: 1 base; J trimming: 4 bases; junction bases outside the gene matches: 10. Germline V CDR1 and CDR2: LGHDT, YNNKEL (reference sequence). The CDR3 extends over 17 amino acids. CDR3 nucleotide sequence: TGTGCCAGCAGCCAAGTTTCTGACAGGGTGGGGTACAATGAGCAGTTCTTC. Amino acid sequence: CASSQVSDRVGYNEQFF.

For this clonotype: One end of the junction does not line up with germline, which may come from a read error. This chain links TRBV20-1 with TRBJ1-1; D uncertain. Germline values: CDR1 DFQATT, CDR2 SNEGSKA (reference sequence). The CDR3 sequence is 13 residues long. CDR3 residues: CSARAAMNTEAFF. The CDR3 region has the DNA TGCAGTGCCAGAGCGGCGATGAACACTGAAGCTTTCTTT.

The rearrangement uses TRBV12-3 or TRBV12-4 and TRBJ2-7; 12 bases are shared with TRBD2. This CDR3 is 15 amino acids long. The V segment lost 5 bases and the J segment 4 bases; nucleotides outside the gene matches: 6. In DNA, the CDR3 is TGTGCCAGCAGTCAACTAGCGGGAGGCATATACGAGCAGTACTTC. Translation: CASSQLAGGIYEQYF.

The CDR3 is CASSQDSGREWTNEQFF. DNA for the CDR3: TGCGCCAGCAGCCAAGACTCGGGCAGGGAGTGGACGAATGAGCAGTTCTTC. The V gene is TRBV4-1, the J gene TRBJ2-1; D may correspond to TRBD1 or TRBD2 (5 bases each). The CDR3 is made up of 17 amino acids. Trimming took 0 bases from V and 7 from J, leaving 19 bases between them. Germline loops: CDR1 MGHRA, CDR2 YSYEKL.

This clonotype came up once. J is TRBJ2-1 and V is TRBV6-2 or TRBV6-3, with D unresolved. The CDR3 totals 13 residues. V lost 3 bases, J lost 8 bases, and 11 bases lay in between. The germline V gene has CDR1 MNHEY and CDR2 SVGEGT. The DNA for the CDR3 is TGTGCCAGCAGTTATTTGAGTTTGGATGAGCAGTTCTTC. Its translation: CASSYLSLDEQFF.

The rearrangement joins TRBV1 to TRBJ2-5; the tabulated D call, TRBD2, remains unverified against the DNA. TRBV1 has pseudogene status. The CDR3 is 16 residues long. The CDR3 loop reads CTSSPGLAGFQETQYF. Here the CDR3 DNA reads TGCACCAGCTCCCCGGGACTAGCGGGATTCCAAGAGACCCAGTACTTC.

The J gene is TRBJ1-1, the V gene TRBV7-2; TRBD1 might be the D (5 bases). The CDR3 is made up of 13 amino acids. Trimming stripped 8 bases from V and 7 bases from J, with 17 bases between. Germline V gene data show CDR1 as SGHTA and CDR2 as FQGNSA. This CDR3 reads CASLRGVRGEAFF. The CDR3 DNA reads TGTGCCAGCCTGAGAGGGGTTCGGGGTGAAGCTTTCTTT.

This chain connects TRBV20-1 to TRBJ2-7; 8 nucleotides align to TRBD1. The V and J ends lost 0 bases and 5 bases, in that order; junction bases with no gene match: 9. Germline V CDR1 and CDR2: DFQATT, SNEGSKA (reference sequence). The CDR3 length is 15 residues. The CDR3 DNA follows: TGCAGTGCTAGAGATCCGACAGGGGTGGAGAACGAGCAGTACTTC. This translates into CSARDPTGVENEQYF.

The genes are TRBV7-8 and TRBJ2-7, with a tentative D call TRBD1 (6 bases). CDR1 and CDR2 from the germline V gene are SGHVS and FQNEAQ. The CDR3 has 15 amino acids. Trimming shortened V by 6 bases and J by 3 bases, and 18 bases separated the two germline ends. CDR3 in amino acids: CASRIRAGAIYEQYF. CDR3 sequence (DNA): TGTGCCAGCAGGATAAGAGCAGGGGCGATCTACGAGCAGTACTTC.

There are a few counts of this clonotype. The gene calls are TRBV7-9 and TRBJ2-3, with D maybe TRBD2 (5 bases). Germline assignment: CDR1 SEHNR and CDR2 FQNEAQ (reference sequence). V was pared by 8 bases and J by 0 bases, with 9 bases between. The CDR3 contains 13 residues. The CDR3 nucleotides are TGTGCCAGCCGCCGGGGTAGCACAGATACGCAGTATTTT. Translation: CASRRGSTDTQYF.

The V and J genes are TRBV30 and TRBJ1-1; D not certain. Germline V gene sequence: CDR1 GTSNPN, CDR2 SVGIG (reference sequence). The V and J ends lost 6 bases and 3 bases respectively, with 14 bases between them. This CDR3 has 13 amino acids. The DNA of the CDR3 is TGTGCCTGTGATGAGAGGACGGACACTGAAGCTTTCTTT. Its translation: CACDERTDTEAFF.

The chain has TRBV7-6 and TRBJ2-2; perhaps TRBD2 as D (6 bases). CDR1 is SGHVS and CDR2 is FNYEAQ in the germline V gene. V lost 5 bases and J 4 bases, leaving 11 bases between the germline ends. This CDR3 spans 14 amino acids. The DNA for the CDR3 is TGTGCCAGCAGCGCTAGCGTTGGCACCGGGGAGCTGTTTTTT. Translated, it gives CASSASVGTGELFF.